Listed here are 25 T cell receptor beta chains from one sample, sequenced in a study of blood T cell repertoires in COVID-19 (dated by TCRdb to about 2020). The receptor library was made with the immunoSEQ multiplex PCR assay. TCRdb took over this immuneACCESS table, retaining in-frame rearrangements with V and J assigned. Such tables are incomplete; in checked studies, under half of the missing clones stem from an unresolved V gene, and the remainder is unexplained. This sample gives some 200,000 clones in total; about nine tenths of them show up just once. About 2.2% of the sample belongs to the ten largest clones. The sequenced sample was peripheral blood. The receptor source for this set is a woman in her forties or fifties with acute or convalescent COVID-19.

The chain recombines TRBV5-1 with TRBJ1-2; TRBD1 is a possible D gene (5 bases). Trimming removed 0 bases at V and 4 bases at J, with 7 bases between. Germline-derived CDR1 and CDR2 are SGHRS and YFSETQ. This CDR3 has 13 residues. DNA of the CDR3: TGCGCCAGCAGCTTGGGCGACAGCTATGGCTACACCTTC. Protein sequence: CASSLGDSYGYTF.

J is TRBJ1-2 and V is TRBV5-3; D unresolved. TRBV5-3 is identified as an open reading frame with a role that is uncertain. This CDR3 is 14 amino acids long. Trimming pared 2 bases from V and 2 bases from J, leaving 10 bases between. The CDR3 DNA reads as TGTGCCAGAAGCTTAAAGACACAAAACTATGGCTACACCTTC. This gives the protein CARSLKTQNYGYTF.

V and J are TRBV5-4 and TRBJ2-7; D is ambiguous. Germline V gives CDR1 SGHNT, CDR2 YYREEE (reference sequence). This CDR3 is built from 13 residues. Trimming pared 0 bases from V and 6 bases from J, leaving 10 bases between. The DNA for the CDR3 is TGTGCCAGCAGCTTGGCCCCACAGCTCGAGCAGTACTTC. Translated, it gives CASSLAPQLEQYF.

V and J are TRBV3-1 (or the pseudogene TRBV3-2) and TRBJ2-1; D is perhaps TRBD2 (6 bases). CDR1 and CDR2 from the germline V gene are LGHDT and YNNKEL (reference sequence). Trimming stripped 0 bases from V and 4 bases from J, with 16 bases between. The CDR3 totals 17 residues. Here the CDR3 reads CASSQDGSGVRYNEQFF. In DNA, the CDR3 is TGTGCCAGCAGCCAAGACGGATCGGGAGTTCGTTACAATGAGCAGTTCTTC.

Comments on this clone: Additional DNA sequences in this sample encode the identical CDR3. This rearrangement joins TRBV10-3 to TRBJ2-1; the match to TRBD2 covers 9 bases. The CDR3 is 14 residues long. The germline CDR1 and CDR2 sequences are ENHRY and SYGVKD. Germline trimming cut 4 bases from V and 4 bases from J; bases unmatched to any gene: 2. CDR3 DNA sequence: TGTGCCATCAGTGGACTAGCGGAGTACAATGAGCAGTTCTTC. The encoded protein is CAISGLAEYNEQFF.

The CDR3 DNA is TGTGCCAGCAGCTTTGGAGGACAGGGGGCGAGAGGAAACACTGAAGCTTTCTTT. This sequence encodes CASSFGGQGARGNTEAFF. J is TRBJ1-1 and V is TRBV5-6, with 11 positions matching TRBD1. The CDR3 spans 18 residues. J lost 2 bases, V lost 2 bases, and 11 bases had no gene match. Germline V lookup: CDR1 SGHDT, CDR2 YYEEEE.

The chain recombines TRBV6-6 with TRBJ2-3, with D uncertain. V lost 7 bases and J 3 bases, leaving 17 bases between the germline ends. Germline V lookup: CDR1 MNHNY, CDR2 SVGAGI (reference sequence). The CDR3 has 15 residues. The CDR3 here is CASTYSQVRTDTQYF. In DNA, the CDR3 is TGTGCCAGCACCTACTCGCAGGTCCGGACAGATACGCAGTATTTT.

The V call is TRBV4-3, the J call TRBJ1-2; D remains unclear. The germline V and J ends were trimmed by 4 bases and 6 bases, with 18 bases remaining between them. Germline V gives CDR1 LGHNA, CDR2 YSLEER. The CDR3 has 15 amino acids. The CDR3 DNA reads TGCGCCAGCAGCCCTACCCCATCCAGAGGCGATGGCTACACCTTC. This gives the protein CASSPTPSRGDGYTF.

The gene calls are TRBV9 and TRBJ2-1; 15 nucleotides match TRBD2. The V segment lost 2 bases and the J segment 10 bases; nucleotides outside the gene matches: 1. Looked up from germline, CDR1 is SGDLS and CDR2 is YYNGEE. This CDR3 contains 14 residues. Written as DNA, the CDR3 is TGTGCCAGCAGCGTCGGGACTAGCGGGGGGGAGCAGTTCTTC. This translates into CASSVGTSGGEQFF.

The V gene is TRBV6-5, the J gene TRBJ1-2; 7 bases align to TRBD1. The CDR3 is made up of 11 amino acids. J lost 10 bases, V lost 2 bases, and 1 base had no gene match. Per germline, CDR1 MNHEY and CDR2 SVGAGI. The CDR3 spells CASSYQGDYTF. Here the CDR3 DNA reads TGTGCCAGCAGTTACCAGGGGGACTACACCTTC.

This chain uses TRBV4-3 with TRBJ1-4; 8 nucleotides align to TRBD1. The J segment lost 6 bases and the V segment lost 4 bases, leaving 4 bases of the junction unmatched. Germline CDR1 reads LGHNA; CDR2 reads YSLEER. The length of the CDR3 is 14 residues. CDR3: CASSPRQGYEKLFF. In DNA form, the CDR3 reads TGCGCCAGCAGCCCAAGACAGGGGTATGAAAAACTGTTTTTT.

The chain links TRBV12-5 to TRBJ2-6; TRBD2 matches at 9 bases. The V and J ends lost 6 bases and 3 bases, in that order; junction bases with no gene match: 3. This CDR3 contains 15 residues. The germline V gene has CDR1 LGHNT and CDR2 FRNRAP. CDR3 sequence (DNA): TGTGCTAGTGGCGCTAGCGGGAATGGGGCCAACGTCCTGACTTTC. This gives the protein CASGASGNGANVLTF.

This clone showed up just once. The chain uses TRBV24-1 and TRBJ2-7, with 7 bases fitting TRBD2. Germline CDR1 and CDR2: KGHDR and SFDVKD. With 4 bases clipped from V and 5 bases from J, the junction kept 7 bases outside the gene matches. The CDR3 sequence is 14 residues long. As DNA, the CDR3 is TGTGCCACCAGTGAACGGGGGGAGCCCAACGAGCAGTACTTC. It specifies CATSERGEPNEQYF.

The rearrangement joins TRBV6-2 or TRBV6-3 to TRBJ2-1; TRBD1 aligns across 7 bases. CDR3 size: 14 residues. CDR1 and CDR2 from the germline V gene are MNHEY and SVGEGT. V was pared by 6 bases and J by 0 bases, with 2 bases of the junction left unmatched. The DNA for the CDR3 is TGTGCCAGCAGCTGGGACAGCTCCTACAATGAGCAGTTCTTC. It specifies CASSWDSSYNEQFF.

This clone was recorded once. The rearrangement uses TRBV15 and TRBJ1-1; D possibly corresponds to TRBD1 (5 bases). This CDR3 is 14 amino acids long. Trimming left V 3 bases short and J 4 bases short, with 12 bases between. Germline V gives CDR1 LNHNV, CDR2 YYDKDF (reference sequence). The CDR3 bases are TGTGCCACCAGCAGTTTTTCAGGGTCCACTGAAGCTTTCTTT. This codes for CATSSFSGSTEAFF.

The J gene is TRBJ2-5, the V gene TRBV6-6, with TRBD2 as a possible D gene (6 bases). V shed 6 bases and J shed 5 bases, with 16 bases lying between them. The CDR3 has 14 amino acids. Germline V gene data show CDR1 as MNHNY and CDR2 as SVGAGI (reference sequence). CDR3 nucleotides: TGTGCCAGCAGAAGGAGCGGGTCGGACGAGACCCAGTACTTC. This translates into CASRRSGSDETQYF.

There are a few counts of this clone. The chain is built from TRBV7-9 and TRBJ1-1; D may be TRBD1 (5 bases). From germline, CDR1 is SEHNR and CDR2 FQNEAQ (reference sequence). The CDR3 length is 16 residues. Trimming took off 2 bases at V and 1 base at J, with 14 bases between the two ends. CDR3 bases: TGTGCCAGCAGCTTATGGCAGGGAATGGGGAACACTGAAGCTTTCTTT. Translation gives CASSLWQGMGNTEAFF.

The V and J genes are TRBV4-1 and TRBJ1-6; the match to TRBD1 covers 7 bases. CDR3 length equals 17 residues. V lost 4 bases, J lost 5 bases, and 11 bases stayed unmatched. Germline loops: CDR1 MGHRA, CDR2 YSYEKL. CDR3 DNA: TGCGCCAGCAGCCCATACCGGGACAGCGAGAATAATTCACCCCTCCACTTT. Protein sequence: CASSPYRDSENNSPLHF.

The rearrangement uses TRBV28 and TRBJ1-6; D gene unclear. Trimming left V 2 bases short and J 0 bases short, with 11 bases between. The CDR3 has 17 residues. In germline, CDR1 is MDHEN, CDR2 SYDVKM. The CDR3 DNA is TGTGCCAGCAGTTTAAGTGCAGAATCCTCCTATAATTCACCCCTCCACTTT. The encoded protein is CASSLSAESSYNSPLHF.

This chain links TRBV6-5 with TRBJ1-1; 7 nucleotides align to TRBD1. Germline V CDR1 and CDR2: MNHEY, SVGAGI. V trimming: 0 bases; J trimming: 7 bases; junction bases outside the gene matches: 2. The CDR3 spans 13 residues. CDR3 sequence (DNA): TGTGCCAGCAGTTACTCGGGGGACAGTGAAGCTTTCTTT. The encoded protein is CASSYSGDSEAFF.

V and J are TRBV11-3 and TRBJ2-2; 9 nucleotides agree with TRBD2. The CDR3 length is 14 residues. Germline CDR1 reads SGHNT; CDR2 reads YENEEA. The junction had 0 bases not matched to a gene; V was cut back by 6 bases and J by 1 base. As DNA, the CDR3 is TGTGCCAGCAGGACTAGCGGGAACACCGGGGAGCTGTTTTTT. This translates into CASRTSGNTGELFF.

This clone occurred a few times. The gene calls are TRBV24-1 and TRBJ2-2, with 10 bases fitting TRBD2. Germline values: CDR1 KGHDR, CDR2 SFDVKD. The V and J ends lost 1 base and 4 bases, in that order; junction bases with no gene match: 2. The CDR3 sequence is 16 residues long. CDR3 DNA sequence: TGTGCCACCAGTGATTTTACTAGCGGGGTCACCGGGGAGCTGTTTTTT. As protein: CATSDFTSGVTGELFF.

The rearrangement links TRBV10-3 to TRBJ2-2; D gene ambiguous. Germline V gives CDR1 ENHRY, CDR2 SYGVKD. V gave up 8 bases and J gave up 6 bases, with 13 bases separating them. The CDR3 consists of 13 residues. The CDR3 DNA reads TGTGCCATCCGTAGTGTGAATCCCGGGGAGCTGTTTTTT. It translates to CAIRSVNPGELFF.

With regard to this clone: The junction differs from germline at one of its ends, possibly a read error. The chain recombines TRBV5-1 with TRBJ2-2; the D gene is possibly TRBD1 (6 bases). Germline loops: CDR1 SGHRS, CDR2 YFSETQ. This CDR3 is built from 15 residues. DNA for the CDR3: TGCGCCAGCTGCTTGTGGACAGCGAACACCGGGGAGCTGTTTTTT. Encoded protein: CASCLWTANTGELFF.

CDR3 residues: CATSRDQGADTQYF. CDR3 bases: TGTGCCACCAGCAGAGATCAGGGCGCAGATACGCAGTATTTT. This sequence joins TRBV15 and TRBJ2-3; tentative D call: TRBD1 (5 bases). Germline V gives CDR1 LNHNV, CDR2 YYDKDF (reference sequence). The CDR3 loop spans 14 amino acids. Deletions cut 0 bases from V and 4 bases from J, with 8 bases between.